There are a few counts of the clone carrying this T cell receptor beta chain. What it binds is not known. A 5'RACE reaction primed in the constant segment made cDNA libraries of TCR alpha and TCR beta, and these carried sample barcodes and UMIs. TCRdb recomputed calls from the 5' RACE reads with MiXCR, one row per CDR3 protein. This sample has 500,000 to 600,000 distinct CDR3 sequences, with over 15% found just once. This entry belongs to a study of T-cell memory formation after mild COVID-19. Overall study: Among the donors, TCR clusters were largely specific to each donor. Regarding the study as a whole: Some responding clones appeared in pre-infection memory, suggesting cross-reactive memory joined. Most CD4+ clones that shrank were in CM and EM, while CD8+ ones turned up in EMRA.

Deletions cut 3 bases from V and 5 bases from J, with 14 bases between. This CDR3 has 15 amino acids. Germline assignment: CDR1 SGHTA and CDR2 FQGNSA. The sample comprised PBMCs or a T cell subset sorted from them (not recorded which). This TCR was sampled from an adult woman who had mild COVID-19 (a few samples of this study predate the infection). Cell type and time point are not known. The chain combines TRBV7-2 with TRBJ2-1; TRBD2 is a possible D gene (5 bases). The CDR3 nucleotides read TGTGCCAGCAGCTTGGGAGACCTTCCCCACAATGAGCAGTTCTTC. Its translation is CASSLGDLPHNEQFF.